The sequence of this T cell receptor (beta chain) was determined in a study of control samples from healthy donors and cancer patients. The CDR3 length is 17 residues. Germline values: CDR1 SGDLS, CDR2 YYNGEE. V lost 4 bases and J 0 bases, leaving 19 bases between the germline ends. TCRdb's table, derived via immunoSEQ multiplex PCR, lists solely in-frame clones and lacks some. The sample includes 70,000 or so clones, 85% to 90% of them seen just once. The clonotype comes from a man between 60 and 75 years old with lung cancer. The specimen was PBMCs. V and J are TRBV9 and TRBJ1-2, with D possibly being TRBD1 (5 bases). CDR3 DNA: TGTGCCAGCAGCCCCGCCTCGGGGGGGAATCCTAACTATGGCTACACCTTC. Translating gives CASSPASGGNPNYGYTF.